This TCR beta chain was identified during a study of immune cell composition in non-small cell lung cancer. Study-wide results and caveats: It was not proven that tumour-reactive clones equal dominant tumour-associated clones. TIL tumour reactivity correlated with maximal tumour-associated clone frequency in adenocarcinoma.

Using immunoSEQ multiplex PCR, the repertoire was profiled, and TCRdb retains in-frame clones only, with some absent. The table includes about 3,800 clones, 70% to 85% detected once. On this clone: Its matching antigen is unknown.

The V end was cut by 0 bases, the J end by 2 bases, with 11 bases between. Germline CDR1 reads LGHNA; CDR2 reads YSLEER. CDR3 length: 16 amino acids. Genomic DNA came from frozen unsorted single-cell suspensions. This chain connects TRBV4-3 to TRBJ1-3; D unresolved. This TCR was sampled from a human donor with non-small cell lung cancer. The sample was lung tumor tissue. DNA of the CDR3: TGCGCCAGCAGCCAAGATGCGGGAACTACTGGAAACACCATATATTTT. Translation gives CASSQDAGTTGNTIYF.